This T cell receptor (beta chain) came from a study of T cell repertoires in cytomegalovirus infection. Study-level information: CMV infection together with matching HLA type was indicated by public TCR beta signatures. Study results and caveats: Carriers of CMV plus the relevant HLA were identified by cumulative public TCR beta family frequency.

About this clonotype: The antigen remains unidentified.

TCRdb used MiXCR to reprocess the reads, holding one entry per CDR3 protein. The sample lists about 920,000 distinct CDR3 sequences; 31% were seen once. The CDR3 totals 17 residues. From germline, CDR1 is DFQATT and CDR2 SNEGSKA (reference sequence). Trimming cost V 0 bases and J 3 bases; bases outside gene matches: 7. The TCR sequence derives from a human donor in good health (CMV status not recorded). Some clones in this sample may be carry-over from other donors' samples. Sequenced here: cultured CD8+ T cells from PBMCs, sampled from culture after CMV antigen stimulation. The chain couples TRBV20-1 to TRBJ2-2, with 10 bases identical to TRBD2. CDR3 sequence: CSARDLSGGADTGELFF. Here the CDR3 DNA reads TGCAGTGCTAGAGATCTAAGCGGGGGGGCAGACACCGGGGAGCTGTTTTTT.